The T cell receptor beta chain under discussion was sequenced for a study of T cell repertoires in cytomegalovirus infection. Study at large: Signatures in public TCR beta sequences pointed to both CMV infection and matching HLA type.

TCRdb reprocessed the reads via MiXCR and lists one record per CDR3 protein. The sample lists approximately 500,000 distinct CDR3 sequences; about 11% were seen once. V was shortened by 3 bases and J by 2 bases, with 13 bases between the two germline ends. This CDR3 is built from 15 residues. CDR1 is MNHNS and CDR2 is SASEGT in the germline V gene. The sample holds many counts of this clonotype. The target antigen is unknown. Broader study findings: Dominating the ex vivo response were TCR beta clonotypes that were CMV-specific and HLA-C-restricted. Frequencies of public TCR beta families were cumulated, and this identified carriers of CMV plus the relevant HLA.

This TCR was sampled from a human donor in good health (CMV status not recorded). Some clones in this sample may be carry-over from other donors' samples. J is TRBJ1-1 and V is TRBV6-1; tentatively, D is TRBD1 (6 bases). Sequencing was done on a sample of PBMCs. The CDR3, as DNA: TGTGCCAGCAGTGACCTATGGGGGCGCAACACTGAAGCTTTCTTT. Amino acids: CASSDLWGRNTEAFF.